The 28 T cell receptor beta chains below come from one sample, sequenced in a study of neurological immune-mediated disorders. MiXCR, applied by TCRdb to the 5' RACE reads, yields one record per CDR3 protein. Of about 60,000 distinct CDR3 sequences in the sample, roughly 4% were seen once. What was sequenced was PBMCs. The receptors derive from a man in his thirties or forties with multiple sclerosis.

This clonotype appeared many times. The V and J genes are TRBV7-2 and TRBJ1-6; D ambiguous. V shed 5 bases and J shed 7 bases, with 12 bases lying between them. Germline CDR1 is SGHTA and CDR2 is FQGNSA. The CDR3 has 14 amino acids. CDR3 coding DNA: TGTGCCAGCAGCCCGGGGTTTGGGAATTCACCCCTCCACTTT. The encoded protein is CASSPGFGNSPLHF.

This clonotype was detected ten times or more. The chain couples TRBV12-3 or TRBV12-4 to TRBJ1-5; maybe TRBD1 (6 bases). CDR3 length equals 15 residues. V was clipped by 6 bases and J by 0 bases, with 12 bases between them. CDR3 nucleotide sequence: TGTGCCAGCAGCATACAGGGAAATAGCAATCAGCCCCAGCATTTT. Protein sequence: CASSIQGNSNQPQHF.

At least ten counts were recorded for this clonotype. The V call is TRBV27, the J call TRBJ1-2, with 11 bases matching TRBD1. CDR1 and CDR2 (germline): MNHEY, SMNVEV (reference sequence). Germline trimming cut 8 bases from V and 7 bases from J; bases unmatched to any gene: 3. The CDR3 runs 12 residues. The CDR3 loop is CASRGTGGGYTF. In nucleotides, the CDR3 is TGTGCCAGCCGCGGGACAGGGGGTGGCTACACCTTC.

This clonotype was counted many times. The CDR3 DNA follows: TGTGCCAGCAGCCCGGATTCCTATGGCTACACCTTC. Translating gives CASSPDSYGYTF. V is TRBV5-6 and J is TRBJ1-2; D ambiguous. Between the trimmed V and J ends, which lost 4 bases and 4 bases, there was a span of 8 bases. CDR1 and CDR2 from the germline V gene are SGHDT and YYEEEE. The CDR3 spans 12 residues.

The chain combines TRBV9 with TRBJ1-1, with D unclear. Trimming removed 0 bases from V and 4 bases from J, with 7 bases in between. CDR1 is SGDLS, CDR2 YYNGEE, per germline. The CDR3 has 13 amino acids. The CDR3 bases are TGTGCCAGCAGCGTAGACTTGGGCACTGAAGCTTTCTTT. As protein: CASSVDLGTEAFF.

This clonotype has a count of ten or more. The rearrangement links TRBV20-1 to TRBJ2-6; tentative D call: TRBD1 (6 bases). Per the germline V gene, CDR1 is DFQATT and CDR2 is SNEGSKA (reference sequence). The CDR3 runs 16 residues. V dropped 1 base and J dropped 2 bases, with 12 bases sitting between them. The CDR3 coding sequence is TGCAGTGCTAGAGGGCAGGGGCAAACTGGGGCCAACGTCCTGACTTTC. Translated: CSARGQGQTGANVLTF.

In this sample, this clonotype turned up many times. The CDR3 DNA sequence: TGCAGTGGGCTAAAAAGCGCGAACACCGGGGAGCTGTTTTTT. Translating gives CSGLKSANTGELFF. The chain combines TRBV20-1 with TRBJ2-2; no firm D call. There are 14 residues in the CDR3. The V end lost 7 bases, the J end lost 0 bases, and 12 bases lay between the germline ends. Looked up from germline, CDR1 is DFQATT and CDR2 is SNEGSKA (reference sequence).

This clonotype was seen repeatedly, ten times or more. The rearrangement joins TRBV2 to TRBJ2-7; D gene ambiguous. Germline V gene sequence: CDR1 SNHLY, CDR2 FYNNEI. The CDR3 sequence is 14 residues long. The germline V and J ends were trimmed by 1 base and 4 bases, with 11 bases remaining between them. The CDR3: CASSEDVWGYEQYF. As DNA, the CDR3 is TGTGCCAGCAGTGAAGATGTGTGGGGTTACGAGCAGTACTTC. Together with reference TRBV2 and TRBJ2-7, the CDR3 gives the full variable domain: EPEVTQTPSHQVTQMGQEVILRCVPISNHLYFYWYRQILGQKVEFLVSFYNNEISEKSEIFDDQFSVERPDGSNFTLKIRSTKLEDSAMYFCASSEDVWGYEQYFGPGTRLTVT.

There are many counts of this clonotype. The chain uses TRBV6-4 and TRBJ1-4, with D possibly matching TRBD1 (6 bases). Germline lookup yields CDR1 MRHNA and CDR2 SNTAGT. The V gene lost 4 bases and the J gene lost 5 bases, with 14 bases spanning the gap. The CDR3 contains 15 residues. CDR3 bases: TGTGCCAGCAGTGCGGAACAGGGCGTAAATGAAAAACTGTTTTTT. Encoded protein: CASSAEQGVNEKLFF.

This clonotype occurred many times. J is TRBJ1-1 and V is TRBV5-6, with D unresolved. The CDR3 sequence is 13 residues long. The germline V gene encodes CDR1 SGHDT and CDR2 YYEEEE. V dropped 4 bases and J dropped 0 bases, with 7 bases sitting between them. The CDR3 region is CASSAGVNTEAFF. The CDR3 DNA reads as TGTGCCAGCAGCGCCGGAGTGAACACTGAAGCTTTCTTT.

The sample holds many counts of this clonotype. This chain links TRBV20-1 with TRBJ1-1; D ambiguous. The V gene lost 4 bases and the J gene lost 5 bases, with 17 bases spanning the gap. CDR3 length equals 14 residues. CDR1 is DFQATT, CDR2 SNEGSKA, per germline (reference sequence). The DNA of the CDR3 is TGCAGTGCTAAGGACCGCCGAGGTTGGACTGAAGCTTTCTTT. Protein sequence: CSAKDRRGWTEAFF.

This clonotype appeared many times. The chain carries TRBV20-1 and TRBJ2-1; TRBD2 matches 9 bases. Germline V gives CDR1 DFQATT, CDR2 SNEGSKA (reference sequence). Trimming cost V 6 bases and J 7 bases; bases outside gene matches: 4. The CDR3 has 12 residues. The CDR3 reads CSAVSGRNEQFF. The CDR3 DNA sequence: TGCAGTGCCGTTAGCGGGAGAAATGAGCAGTTCTTC.

This chain uses TRBV7-9 with TRBJ2-1; D not certain. Germline V lookup: CDR1 SEHNR, CDR2 FQNEAQ (reference sequence). The CDR3 is 13 amino acids. V lost 5 bases and J 8 bases, leaving 13 bases between the germline ends. The CDR3 sequence is CASSAATSHEQFF. Here the CDR3 DNA reads TGTGCCAGCAGCGCGGCTACTTCCCATGAGCAGTTCTTC.

The sample holds many counts of this clonotype. The V call is TRBV5-1, the J call TRBJ1-2; D unresolved. Trimming shortened V by 4 bases and J by 8 bases, and 12 bases separated the two germline ends. Germline-derived CDR1 and CDR2 are SGHRS and YFSETQ. The CDR3 loop spans 12 amino acids. The CDR3 loop reads CASSLGWSGYTF. The CDR3 DNA reads TGCGCCAGCAGCCTGGGATGGTCGGGCTACACCTTC.

The sample holds many counts of this clonotype. This chain links TRBV20-1 with TRBJ1-2, with D perhaps TRBD1 (5 bases). Trimming took 8 bases from V and 4 from J, leaving 17 bases between them. The CDR3 runs 13 residues. CDR1 is DFQATT, CDR2 SNEGSKA, per germline (reference sequence). CDR3 in DNA: TGCAGTTATGAGATCGGGGCCAGCTATGGCTACACCTTC. It specifies CSYEIGASYGYTF.

This clonotype was detected many times. The chain couples TRBV29-1 to TRBJ2-3; 9 bases are a match to TRBD1. Germline trimming cut 4 bases from V and 3 bases from J; bases unmatched to any gene: 8. The CDR3 totals 15 residues. The germline V gene has CDR1 SQVTM and CDR2 ANQGSEA. The CDR3 here is CSVVGGQGNTDTQYF. The CDR3, as DNA: TGCAGCGTTGTTGGTGGACAGGGGAATACAGATACGCAGTATTTT.

This clonotype was seen at least ten times. This chain uses TRBV28 with TRBJ2-7; 9 positions match TRBD1. The CDR3 loop spans 12 amino acids. Germline V CDR1 and CDR2: MDHEN, SYDVKM. Losses at the gene ends were 9 bases for V and 2 bases for J; bases not matched to a gene: 2. For the CDR3, the DNA is TGTGCCAGTGGACAGGGGACCTACGAGCAGTACTTC. Translating it yields CASGQGTYEQYF.

This clonotype was seen only a few times. The J gene is TRBJ1-3, the V gene TRBV20-1; D is ambiguous. The V gene lost 3 bases and the J gene lost 2 bases, with 14 bases spanning the gap. CDR1 and CDR2 (germline): DFQATT, SNEGSKA (reference sequence). The CDR3 spans 15 residues. The CDR3 loop is CSASRDVGAGNTIYF. CDR3 sequence (DNA): TGCAGTGCTAGCCGAGACGTTGGGGCTGGAAACACCATATATTTT.

At least ten counts were recorded for this clonotype. This sequence joins TRBV13 and TRBJ2-5; D possibly corresponds to TRBD2 (6 bases). V gave up 3 bases and J gave up 0 bases, with 14 bases separating them. CDR1 and CDR2 from the germline V gene are PRHDT and FYEKMQ (reference sequence). CDR3 size: 16 residues. CDR3 sequence (DNA): TGTGCCAGCAGCTTCCTCGGGAGAGCGTACCAAGAGACCCAGTACTTC. This encodes CASSFLGRAYQETQYF.

At least ten counts were recorded for this clonotype. The V and J genes are TRBV27 and TRBJ1-6; no clear D gene. CDR1 MNHEY and CDR2 SMNVEV come from the germline V gene (reference sequence). V lost 3 bases and J 9 bases, leaving 18 bases between the germline ends. The CDR3 has 16 amino acids. DNA for the CDR3: TGTGCCAGCAGTTTGGAGTCCCACAACCGGTTTTCACCCCTCCACTTT. Translated, it gives CASSLESHNRFSPLHF.

The chain links TRBV3-1 to TRBJ1-1, with D tentatively TRBD1 (5 bases). V was pared by 4 bases and J by 0 bases, with 12 bases between. The CDR3 contains 15 residues. CDR1 and CDR2 from the germline V gene are LGHDT and YNNKEL (reference sequence). The CDR3 DNA reads as TGTGCCAGCAGCCCCGCGGGGCAGATGAACACTGAAGCTTTCTTT. This translates into CASSPAGQMNTEAFF.

This clonotype was observed at least ten times. V and J are TRBV9 and TRBJ1-2, with D possibly TRBD1 on 5 matching bases. The germline V gene encodes CDR1 SGDLS and CDR2 YYNGEE. The CDR3 has 14 amino acids. Trimming cost V 4 bases and J 6 bases, with 16 bases left between them. CDR3 sequence (DNA): TGTGCCAGCAGCACGGGACGGTATCATCATGGCTACACCTTC. Translating gives CASSTGRYHHGYTF.

This clonotype has ten or more counts. The chain has TRBV29-1 and TRBJ2-5, with D unclear. V lost 6 bases and J 5 bases, leaving 13 bases between the germline ends. The CDR3 totals 12 residues. In germline, CDR1 is SQVTM, CDR2 ANQGSEA. The CDR3 is CSVPWMGETQYF. The DNA for the CDR3 is TGCAGCGTGCCTTGGATGGGGGAGACCCAGTACTTC. Variable domain in full (rest from reference TRBV29-1 and TRBJ2-5): SAVISQKPSRDICQRGTSLTIQCQVDSQVTMMFWYRQQPGQSLTLIATANQGSEATYESGFVIDKFPISRPNLTFSTLTVSNMSPEDSSIYLCSVPWMGETQYFGPGTRLLVL.

At least ten counts were recorded for this clonotype. CDR3 DNA sequence: TGTGCCAGCAGTTTGACGCCAGGGGTTTCAGATACGCAGTATTTT. This codes for CASSLTPGVSDTQYF. The rearrangement links TRBV27 to TRBJ2-3; possibly TRBD1 for D (6 bases). The ends were cut back, 3 bases at V and 4 bases at J, with 14 bases in the middle. The CDR3 runs to 15 residues. Germline CDR1 is MNHEY and CDR2 is SMNVEV (reference sequence).

This clonotype was found many times. The chain links TRBV28 to TRBJ1-5; 7 bases map to TRBD1. Germline assignment: CDR1 MDHEN and CDR2 SYDVKM. CDR3 length: 14 amino acids. The J segment lost 4 bases and the V segment lost 1 base, leaving 1 base of the junction unmatched. CDR3: CASSLYRGNQPQHF. In DNA form, the CDR3 reads TGTGCCAGCAGTTTATACAGGGGTAATCAGCCCCAGCATTTT.

This clonotype was detected many times. V gene TRBV5-6 combines with J gene TRBJ2-2, with D possibly matching TRBD2 (6 bases). V gave up 3 bases and J gave up 3 bases, with 21 bases separating them. The CDR3 loop spans 18 amino acids. Germline V gene sequence: CDR1 SGHDT, CDR2 YYEEEE. This CDR3 reads CASSYGVFSGTYTGELFF. The DNA of the CDR3 is TGTGCCAGCAGCTATGGCGTCTTTAGCGGAACTTACACCGGGGAGCTGTTTTTT.

The DNA of the CDR3 is TGTGCCAGCAGTGAACGCGGGAGAACGGCGGATACGCAGTATTTT. Its protein product is CASSERGRTADTQYF. The chain has TRBV25-1 and TRBJ2-3; TRBD2 agrees at 7 bases. Germline V CDR1 and CDR2: MGHDK, SYGVNS. V lost 2 bases, J lost 6 bases, and 8 bases stayed unmatched. The CDR3 is 15 amino acids.

The gene calls are TRBV12-2 and TRBJ1-2. TRBV12-2 has pseudogene status. This CDR3 contains 12 residues. CDR3 sequence reads: CASRPLRSARTF. The CDR3 DNA is TGTGCAAGTCGCCCTCTCCGGTCAGCCCGCACCTTC.